The 8 T cell receptor beta chains listed next were all sequenced from one sample in a study of shared clonotypes between healthy human individuals. Clones were read by immunoSEQ multiplex PCR, and TCRdb kept only the in-frame ones, dropping some. Of roughly 2.5 million clones listed, approximately 90% are singletons. The sample comprised naive CD4+ T cells sorted from blood. Subset described: CD45RA+ positively selected. These receptor sequences come from a man aged 18 to 30 in good health.

The chain couples TRBV7-6 to TRBJ2-1; weak D call: TRBD1 (6 bases). The CDR3 length is 16 residues. V lost 1 base to trimming and J lost 10 bases, with 20 bases between them. CDR1 and CDR2 (germline): SGHVS, FNYEAQ. The CDR3 DNA reads TGTGCCAGCAGCTTAGTAGCTAGCCTAAAGGGGGAAGAGCAGTTCTTC. Translated, it gives CASSLVASLKGEEQFF.

The genes are TRBV2 and TRBJ2-1, with 11 bases identical to TRBD2. The V gene's germline CDR1 is SNHLY and CDR2 FYNNEI. This CDR3 is 16 amino acids long. V lost 4 bases, J lost 6 bases, and 8 bases stayed unmatched. CDR3 region: CASSVPGLAEGNEQFF. In DNA form, the CDR3 reads TGTGCCAGCAGTGTACCGGGACTAGCGGAGGGCAATGAGCAGTTCTTC.

In the case of this clone: The same CDR3 can be traced to other DNA sequences in this sample. The rearrangement uses TRBV7-9 and TRBJ1-1, with TRBD1 as a possible D gene (5 bases). V was pared by 5 bases and J by 0 bases, with 10 bases between. CDR1 and CDR2 from the germline V gene are SEHNR and FQNEAQ (reference sequence). The CDR3 consists of 14 residues. The CDR3 coding sequence is TGTGCCAGCAGCGTAGGACAAGTGAACACTGAAGCTTTCTTT. Protein: CASSVGQVNTEAFF.

As concerns this clone: Other DNA sequences in this specimen translate into the identical CDR3. The chain employs TRBV18 and TRBJ2-5; D is undetermined. CDR1 is KGHSH, CDR2 LQKENI, per germline. Between the trimmed V and J ends, which lost 4 bases and 0 bases, there was a span of 9 bases. This CDR3 has 14 residues. This chain's CDR3 is CASSQPGHQETQYF. The DNA of the CDR3 is TGTGCCAGCTCACAACCCGGGCACCAAGAGACCCAGTACTTC.

The chain is built from TRBV19 and TRBJ2-2, with D possibly TRBD1 on 5 matching bases. The CDR3 is 13 amino acids. The V end lost 10 bases, the J end lost 3 bases, and 12 bases lay between the germline ends. Germline V gene data show CDR1 as LNHDA and CDR2 as SQIVND (reference sequence). In nucleotides, the CDR3 is TGTGCCACCGGCAGGGAAGACACCGGGGAGCTGTTTTTT. Its protein product is CATGREDTGELFF.

This clone is a singleton in its sample. The rearrangement links TRBV7-2 to TRBJ2-2; TRBD2 is a possible D gene (6 bases). The CDR3 covers 16 residues. Germline V gene lookup returns CDR1 SGHTA and CDR2 FQGNSA. The V end was cut by 0 bases, the J end by 5 bases, with 13 bases between. CDR3 in DNA: TGTGCCAGCAGCTTAGCAACGGGAGTAGGGACCGGGGAGCTGTTTTTT. Protein: CASSLATGVGTGELFF.

The chain combines TRBV10-3 with TRBJ2-3; perhaps TRBD2 as D (5 bases). CDR1 is ENHRY and CDR2 is SYGVKD in the germline V gene. The CDR3 has 15 amino acids. Trimming pared 7 bases from V and 2 bases from J, leaving 16 bases between. The CDR3 sequence: CAIKGSETATDTQYF. CDR3 DNA sequence: TGTGCCATCAAGGGTAGCGAGACCGCCACAGATACGCAGTATTTT.

V is TRBV6-6 and J is TRBJ2-2; TRBD1 or TRBD2 may be the D gene (7 bases each). Germline loops: CDR1 MNHNY, CDR2 SVGAGI (reference sequence). The V gene lost 4 bases and the J gene lost 6 bases, with 12 bases spanning the gap. The CDR3 extends over 14 amino acids. The CDR3 protein is CASSWEGAPGELFF. The CDR3 DNA reads TGTGCCAGCAGTTGGGAGGGGGCGCCCGGGGAGCTGTTTTTT.